This record covers a single T cell receptor beta chain. This clonotype has just a few counts. Its antigen is still unknown. The record has no base qualities; no much larger clone is one base away. The data belong to a study of glioma-infiltrating T cells (dated by TCRdb to 2016 to 2018). The study in broad terms: Low-grade gliomas were represented by WHO grade II oligodendrogliomas or astrocytomas, and glioblastomas were represented by WHO grade IV tumors that were sampled at initial rather than recurrent diagnosis. Before surgery, glioma patients were given dexamethasone for six or fewer days. Blood libraries targeted about 4- to 10-fold sequencing coverage of roughly 1 million peripheral T cells. TCR alpha- and beta-chain repertoires were sequenced from glioma tissue, non-neoplastic brain tissue and matched peripheral blood mononuclear cells. To measure how far tissue and blood T-cell populations diverged, each tissue-infiltrating repertoire was compared against the peripheral blood repertoire of the same patient. The paired cohort comprised three low-grade glioma patients, several primary glioblastoma patients and three non-glioma patients contributing non-neoplastic brain tissue.

The iRepertoire nested amplicon-rescue multiplex PCR (arm-PCR) platform was used to amplify TCR alpha and beta CDR3 regions from RNA. The input for one-step reverse transcription and amplification was 100-400 ng of tissue mRNA or PBMC total RNA. Following bead purification, Illumina adapters were added by a secondary multiplex PCR, and the libraries were gel-purified between 200 and 400 bp. Demultiplexing relied on internal 6-nucleotide barcodes carried by the libraries. Sequencing of the libraries was done on an Illumina MiSeq using 2x220 or 2x250 nucleotide paired-end reads. Per the source publication's procedure: Paired reads were merged using FLASH 1.2.11 and were aligned to the GRCh37 human genome using BWA-MEM, after which TRA and TRB reads were extracted. An IMGT-derived reference of cassette sequences and CDR3 motifs, with pseudogenes included, was used for V and J assignment. Reads were translated in three frames, and productive CDR3s were defined as those with a C...FGXG motif and no stop codons. A clonotype was defined as a unique combination of a V-J cassette pair and a CDR3 amino acid sequence. Reads were filtered by Hamming distance, with the threshold set by the sequence error rate of each sample in mapped regions. Clones were called with MiXCR by TCRdb after fastp trimmed the public reads at Q25, and only in-frame beta chains were retained. Each record represents a unique CDR3 protein, reported with the most common genes and DNA among its rows. The V and J calls reflect TCRdb's pipeline rather than the authors' work. The sample table records approximately 400,000 distinct CDR3 sequences; less than 50% of these occur just once. The ten most abundant clones make up around 12% of the sample.

Points the paper makes about the study in general: VJ-independent divergence between tissue and blood was found to be below expectation in non-neoplastic patients but above expectation in all gliomas, particularly low-grade gliomas. Only a very small number of CDR3 sequences turned up in both tissue and blood, a result put down to high CDR3 diversity combined with limited sampling. Patients with low tissue-blood divergence were marked by a signature set of shared blood CDR3 motifs, and that set was depleted in highly divergent patients. Group comparisons rested on small numbers: three non-neoplastic, three low-grade glioma and eight glioblastoma patients.

Surgical brain or tumor specimens were cryofrozen in liquid nitrogen immediately after resection, and peripheral blood cells were collected concurrently. Sequencing used glioma tissue, nonneoplastic brain tissue, or PBMCs (not recorded which). The receptor comes from a human donor with low-grade glioma or glioblastoma, undergoing nonglioma brain surgery, or in good health (not recorded which).

Here the CDR3 is given as CASSTQGGLKAFF. In nucleotide form, the sequence is TGTGCCAGCAGTACCCAGGGGGGGCTCAAAGCTTTCTTT. In this chain, TRBV28 is recombined with TRBJ1-1, with 7 middle bases fitting TRBD1. V ends up 5 bases short and J 9 bases short, with an unmatched junction base count of 9. CDR1 and CDR2 are drawn from the germline V gene: MDHEN, SYDVKM. The CDR3 runs 13 residues from the cysteine to the phenylalanine. Only the CDR3 portion is preserved as DNA: 39 bases, with reading frame beginning at the first base.